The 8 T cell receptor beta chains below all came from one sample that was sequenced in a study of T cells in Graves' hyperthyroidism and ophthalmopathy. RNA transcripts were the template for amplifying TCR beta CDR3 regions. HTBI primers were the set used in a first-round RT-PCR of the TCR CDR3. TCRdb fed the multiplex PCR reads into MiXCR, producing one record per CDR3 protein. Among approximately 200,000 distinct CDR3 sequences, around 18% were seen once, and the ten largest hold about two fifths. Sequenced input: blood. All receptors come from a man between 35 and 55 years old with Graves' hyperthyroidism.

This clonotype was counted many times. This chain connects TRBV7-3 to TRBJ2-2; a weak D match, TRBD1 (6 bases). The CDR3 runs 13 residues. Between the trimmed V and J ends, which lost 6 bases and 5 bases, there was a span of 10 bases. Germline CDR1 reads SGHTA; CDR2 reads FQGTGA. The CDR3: CASSPTGTGELFF. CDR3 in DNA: TGTGCCAGCAGTCCTACAGGGACCGGGGAGCTGTTTTTT.

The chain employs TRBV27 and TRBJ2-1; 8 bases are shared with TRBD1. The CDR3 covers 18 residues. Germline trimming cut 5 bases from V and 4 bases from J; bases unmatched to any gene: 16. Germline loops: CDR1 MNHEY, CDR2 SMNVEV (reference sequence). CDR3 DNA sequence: TGTGCCAGCAGTCCCGAACCCCCCGGGACAGGTTTTTACAATGAGCAGTTCTTC. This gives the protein CASSPEPPGTGFYNEQFF.

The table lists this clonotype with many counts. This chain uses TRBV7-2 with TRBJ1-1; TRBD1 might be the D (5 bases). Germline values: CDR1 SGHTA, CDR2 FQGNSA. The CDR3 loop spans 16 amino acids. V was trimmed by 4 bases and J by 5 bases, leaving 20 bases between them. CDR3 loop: CASSYHLGEGSTEAFF. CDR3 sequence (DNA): TGTGCCAGCAGCTACCACCTTGGGGAGGGGAGTACTGAAGCTTTCTTT. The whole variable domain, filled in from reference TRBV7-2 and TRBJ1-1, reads GAGVSQSPSNKVTEKGKDVELRCDPISGHTALYWYRQSLGQGLEFLIYFQGNSAPDKSGLPSDRFSAERTGGSVSTLTIQRTQQEDSAVYLCASSYHLGEGSTEAFFGQGTRLTVV.

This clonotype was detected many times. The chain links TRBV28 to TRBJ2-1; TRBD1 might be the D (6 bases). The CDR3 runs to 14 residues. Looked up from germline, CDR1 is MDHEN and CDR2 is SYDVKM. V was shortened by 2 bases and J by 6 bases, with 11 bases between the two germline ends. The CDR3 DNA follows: TGTGCCAGCAGTTTAGCTAACAGGGTCAATGAGCAGTTCTTC. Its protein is CASSLANRVNEQFF.

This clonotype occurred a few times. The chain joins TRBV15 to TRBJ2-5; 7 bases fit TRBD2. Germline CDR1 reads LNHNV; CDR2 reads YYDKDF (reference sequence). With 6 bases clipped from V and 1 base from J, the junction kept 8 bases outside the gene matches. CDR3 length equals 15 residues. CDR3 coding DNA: TGTGCCACCAGGAATTGGGGGGGAGGCCAAGAGACCCAGTACTTC. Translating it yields CATRNWGGGQETQYF.

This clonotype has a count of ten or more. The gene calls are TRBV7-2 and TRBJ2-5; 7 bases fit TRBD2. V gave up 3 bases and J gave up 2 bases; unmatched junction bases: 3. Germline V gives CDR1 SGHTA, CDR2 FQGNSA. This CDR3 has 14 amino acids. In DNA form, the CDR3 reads TGTGCCAGCAGCTTCGGGGAGGGACAAGAGACCCAGTACTTC. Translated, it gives CASSFGEGQETQYF.

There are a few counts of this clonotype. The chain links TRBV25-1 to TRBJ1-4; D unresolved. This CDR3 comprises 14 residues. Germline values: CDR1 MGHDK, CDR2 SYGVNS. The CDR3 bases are TGTGCTTCGAAGGATTCGTCAACTAATGAAAAACTGTTTTTT. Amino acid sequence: CASKDSSTNEKLFF.

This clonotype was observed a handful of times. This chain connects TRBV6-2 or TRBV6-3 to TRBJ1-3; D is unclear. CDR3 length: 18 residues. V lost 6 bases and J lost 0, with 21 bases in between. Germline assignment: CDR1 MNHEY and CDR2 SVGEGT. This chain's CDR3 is CASSKLYSLPRSGNTIYF. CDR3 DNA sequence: TGTGCCAGCAGCAAACTATACAGTCTGCCGCGCTCTGGAAACACCATATATTTT.